The 17 T cell receptor beta chains in this list originate from one sample, sequenced in a study of CD8 T cells in Susac syndrome. It was with random hexamers that roughly 0.5 to 1 ug RNA was reverse transcribed. From the immunoSEQ multiplex PCR reads, TCRdb called clonotypes with MiXCR, one entry per CDR3 protein. Of around 150,000 distinct CDR3 sequences listed, 95% are singletons. Sequencing was performed on CD8+ T cells from PBMCs. Receptors were obtained from a human donor with Susac syndrome.

This rearrangement joins TRBV28 to TRBJ2-2; D ambiguous. The V end lost 3 bases, the J end lost 7 bases, and 12 bases lay between the germline ends. The CDR3 spans 14 residues. The germline V gene has CDR1 MDHEN and CDR2 SYDVKM. The chain's CDR3 is CASSLTPRNGELFF. CDR3 coding DNA: TGTGCCAGCAGTTTGACTCCTAGGAACGGGGAGCTGTTTTTT.

V and J are TRBV27 and TRBJ2-7; no clear D. CDR3 length equals 12 residues. Germline V gives CDR1 MNHEY, CDR2 SMNVEV (reference sequence). Trimming removed 4 bases at V and 2 bases at J, with 6 bases between. The CDR3 nucleotides read TGTGCCAGCAGTTCTGCTGCCTACGAGCAGTACTTC. Protein sequence: CASSSAAYEQYF.

The rearrangement joins TRBV27 to TRBJ2-1, with 11 bases fitting TRBD2. The ends lost 4 bases at V and 0 bases at J; junction bases unmatched: 5. The germline CDR1 and CDR2 sequences are MNHEY and SMNVEV (reference sequence). The CDR3 has 17 amino acids. CDR3 in DNA: TGTGCCAGCAGTTCTTTGACTAGCGGGACCTCCTACAATGAGCAGTTCTTC. This translates into CASSSLTSGTSYNEQFF.

This chain links TRBV27 with TRBJ1-2; no firm D call. Germline V lookup: CDR1 MNHEY, CDR2 SMNVEV (reference sequence). CDR3 size: 13 residues. Between the trimmed V and J ends, which lost 6 bases and 5 bases, there was a span of 13 bases. CDR3 in amino acids: CASSPGRLYGYTF. Written as DNA, the CDR3 is TGTGCCAGCAGCCCAGGACGGTTATATGGCTACACCTTC.

The V gene is TRBV10-2, the J gene TRBJ2-3, with 7 bases aligning to TRBD1. The germline V gene has CDR1 WSHSY and CDR2 SAAADI. This CDR3 is built from 15 residues. J lost 4 bases, V lost 2 bases, and 6 bases had no gene match. The CDR3 reads CASSEGTVRADTQYF. The CDR3 coding sequence is TGCGCCAGCAGTGAGGGGACAGTCCGCGCAGATACGCAGTATTTT.

The chain joins TRBV9 to TRBJ1-1; D uncertain. Deletions cut 0 bases from V and 2 bases from J, with 8 bases between. The CDR3 runs to 14 residues. Germline V CDR1 and CDR2: SGDLS, YYNGEE. The CDR3 loop reads CASSVGGINTEAFF. CDR3 DNA: TGTGCCAGCAGCGTAGGTGGCATTAACACTGAAGCTTTCTTT.

The genes are TRBV13 and TRBJ2-3; the match to TRBD2 covers 11 bases. The CDR3 covers 19 residues. After removal of 8 bases from V and 1 base from J, the junction contained 17 bases not matched to a gene. Per germline, CDR1 PRHDT and CDR2 FYEKMQ (reference sequence). Here the CDR3 DNA reads TGTGCCAGCCGACCGCGTGGGCTAGCGGGAGGCGGAGGCACAGATACGCAGTATTTT. This encodes CASRPRGLAGGGGTDTQYF.

A word on this clonotype: Since the CDR3 does not end with the conserved phenylalanine or tryptophan, this likely comes from a read error. No DNA is shown, since the ends of the CDR3 on it are uncertain; the CDR3 is the one TCRdb lists. The chain couples TRBV3-1 to TRBJ2-7; the table gives TRBD1 as D, unverified against the DNA. Germline V gives CDR1 LGHDT, CDR2 YNNKEL (reference sequence). From its first to its last residue, the CDR3 has 11 amino acids. The CDR3 sequence is CASSQDGQVSL.

The chain carries TRBV29-1 and TRBJ1-1; D uncertain. Trimming took 4 bases from V and 7 from J, leaving 19 bases between them. The V gene's germline CDR1 is SQVTM and CDR2 ANQGSEA. The CDR3 totals 14 residues. CDR3 residues: CSVVADLLPHEAFF. The CDR3 DNA reads TGCAGCGTTGTGGCGGACTTACTCCCCCATGAAGCTTTCTTT.

This chain's CDR3 is CASSELSGDTQYF. The CDR3 DNA is TGTGCCAGCAGTGAACTCTCCGGCGATACGCAGTATTTT. The gene calls are TRBV2 and TRBJ2-3, with D unresolved. The CDR3 runs 13 residues. V was clipped by 2 bases and J by 6 bases, with 9 bases between them. CDR1 and CDR2 from the germline V gene are SNHLY and FYNNEI.

The V call is TRBV7-3, the J call TRBJ1-1; D uncertain. The V gene lost 9 bases and the J gene lost 1 base, with 15 bases spanning the gap. Germline V CDR1 and CDR2: SGHTA, FQGTGA. The CDR3 length is 14 residues. CDR3 loop: CASALAGPNTEAFF. The CDR3 region has the DNA TGTGCCAGTGCTCTAGCCGGGCCGAACACTGAAGCTTTCTTT.

The chain uses TRBV27 and TRBJ2-5, with unresolved D. V lost 2 bases to trimming and J lost 5 bases, with 3 bases between them. This CDR3 is built from 11 residues. The germline V gene encodes CDR1 MNHEY and CDR2 SMNVEV (reference sequence). The CDR3, as DNA: TGTGCCAGCAGTTTAAAGGAGACCCAGTACTTC. Translating gives CASSLKETQYF.

This clonotype came up a few times. The chain combines TRBV27 with TRBJ2-7, with D maybe TRBD2 (5 bases). V was cut by 2 bases and J by 4 bases, with 12 bases left in between. CDR1 and CDR2 from the germline V gene are MNHEY and SMNVEV (reference sequence). This CDR3 has 14 amino acids. CDR3 coding DNA: TGTGCCAGCAGTTTACGGGGATCCCTATACGAGCAGTACTTC. Translation: CASSLRGSLYEQYF.

This chain links TRBV19 with TRBJ1-1; D remains ambiguous. The CDR3 sequence is 15 residues long. The germline V and J ends were trimmed by 9 bases and 0 bases, with 17 bases remaining between them. From germline, CDR1 is LNHDA and CDR2 SQIVND (reference sequence). CDR3 coding DNA: TGTGCCAGCTCCCCCACCGGGCTAATGAACACTGAAGCTTTCTTT. It translates to CASSPTGLMNTEAFF. The whole variable domain, filled in from reference TRBV19 and TRBJ1-1, reads DGGITQSPKYLFRKEGQNVTLSCEQNLNHDAMYWYRQDPGQGLRLIYYSQIVNDFQKGDIAEGYSVSREKKESFPLTVTSAQKNPTAFYLCASSPTGLMNTEAFFGQGTRLTVV.

This rearrangement joins TRBV4-1 to TRBJ2-7, with a possible D match to TRBD2 (5 bases). Germline values: CDR1 MGHRA, CDR2 YSYEKL. The CDR3 extends over 15 amino acids. The ends were cut back, 0 bases at V and 2 bases at J, with 11 bases in the middle. The CDR3 nucleotides are TGCGCCAGCAGCCAAGAAGATGGACTCGCCTACGAGCAGTACTTC. Protein: CASSQEDGLAYEQYF.

This sequence joins TRBV14 and TRBJ2-5, with TRBD2 matching 7 bases. The germline CDR1 and CDR2 sequences are SGHDN and FVKESK. The CDR3 is made up of 15 amino acids. V lost 0 bases, J lost 4 bases, and 5 bases stayed unmatched. CDR3 sequence: CASSQEMGGGETQYF. CDR3 DNA sequence: TGTGCCAGCAGCCAAGAAATGGGCGGGGGAGAGACCCAGTACTTC.

The CDR3 here is CASSYSASQIETQYF. The CDR3 DNA sequence: TGTGCCAGCAGTTACTCGGCCTCCCAAATAGAGACCCAGTACTTC. This sequence joins TRBV6-2 or TRBV6-3 and TRBJ2-5, with D hard to call. The germline V gene encodes CDR1 MNHEY and CDR2 SVGEGT. The CDR3 is 15 amino acids. The V end lost 0 bases, the J end lost 4 bases, and 12 bases lay between the germline ends.